This T cell receptor beta chain originates from a study of T-cell reconstitution after alpha-beta-depleted transplantation in children. Unique molecular identifiers were built into the TCRbeta library. TCRdb re-derived calls from the PCR reads in MiXCR, one entry per CDR3 protein. This sample has around 480,000 distinct CDR3 sequences, with about 30% found just once. The clonotype comes from a human donor who donated a stem cell graft to a child with aplastic anemia. The sequencing here drew on PBMCs from the stem cell graft donor, taken from the stem cell graft.

The CDR3 is CSTSTSGITDTQYF. The CDR3 DNA follows: TGCAGCACGTCGACTAGCGGGATTACAGATACGCAGTATTTT. The chain combines TRBV29-1 with TRBJ2-3; 11 nucleotides align to TRBD2. This CDR3 contains 14 residues. Germline V CDR1 and CDR2: SQVTM, ANQGSEA. V lost 8 bases and J lost 3; bases outside the gene matches: 7.